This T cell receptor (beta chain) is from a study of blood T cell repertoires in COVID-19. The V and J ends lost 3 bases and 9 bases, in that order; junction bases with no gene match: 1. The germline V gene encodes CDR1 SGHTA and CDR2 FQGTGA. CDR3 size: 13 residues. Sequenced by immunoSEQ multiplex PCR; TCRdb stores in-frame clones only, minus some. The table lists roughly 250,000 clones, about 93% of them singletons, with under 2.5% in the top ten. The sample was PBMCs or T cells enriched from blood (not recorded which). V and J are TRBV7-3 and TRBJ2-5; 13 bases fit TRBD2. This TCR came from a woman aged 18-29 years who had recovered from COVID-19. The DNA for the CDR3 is TGTGCCAGCAGCTTCGGACTAGCGGGAGCCCAGTACTTC. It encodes CASSFGLAGAQYF.